This T cell receptor (beta chain) stems from a study of PD-1 blockade in mismatch repair-deficient tumors. The CDR3 covers 17 residues. The germline V gene encodes CDR1 LNHDA and CDR2 SQIVND (reference sequence). With V trimmed by 2 bases and J by 2 bases, 8 bases remained unmatched. Generated by immunoSEQ multiplex PCR, the TCRdb table keeps only in-frame clones and is missing some. The sample records some 48,000 clones, approximately 81% being singletons. Here the sequenced sample was peripheral blood, taken 20 weeks after starting pembrolizumab. The receptor was derived from an adult with mismatch repair-deficient cancer. This chain links TRBV19 with TRBJ1-5; TRBD1 matches 8 bases. CDR3 residues: CASSISVVTGGNQPQHF. For the CDR3, the DNA is TGTGCCAGTAGTATATCGGTTGTGACAGGGGGCAATCAGCCCCAGCATTTT.